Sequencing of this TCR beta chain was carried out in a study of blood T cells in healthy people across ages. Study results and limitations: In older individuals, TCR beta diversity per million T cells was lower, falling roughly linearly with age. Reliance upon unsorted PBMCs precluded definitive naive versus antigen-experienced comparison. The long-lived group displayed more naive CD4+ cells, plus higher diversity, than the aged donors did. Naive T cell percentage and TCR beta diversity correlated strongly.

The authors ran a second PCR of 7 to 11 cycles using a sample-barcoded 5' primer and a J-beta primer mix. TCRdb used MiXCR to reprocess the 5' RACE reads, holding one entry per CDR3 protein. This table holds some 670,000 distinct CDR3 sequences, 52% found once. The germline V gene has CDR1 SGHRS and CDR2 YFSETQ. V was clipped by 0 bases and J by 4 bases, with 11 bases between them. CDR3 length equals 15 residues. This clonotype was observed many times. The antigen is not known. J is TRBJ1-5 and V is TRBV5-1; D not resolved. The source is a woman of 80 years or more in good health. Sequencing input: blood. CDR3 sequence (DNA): TGCGCCAGCAGCTTGGAGGCTGGGAGGAATCAGCCCCAGCATTTT. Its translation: CASSLEAGRNQPQHF.